Below, one T cell receptor (beta chain) is given with its context. This receptor's antigen is unknown. No per-base quality is available; no much larger clone lies one base away. Library generation was performed with the immunoSEQ multiplex PCR assay. TCRdb took over this immuneACCESS table, retaining in-frame rearrangements with V and J assigned. Such tables are incomplete; in checked studies, under half of the missing clones stem from an unresolved V gene, and the remainder is unexplained. This sample gives about 59,000 clones in total; around 93% of them show up just once. The ten largest clones take up roughly 4% of the sample. The data were obtained in a study of technical replicates of blood from a handful of donors (TCRdb year 2017). Measured from the cysteine to the phenylalanine, the CDR3 is 15 residues long. Only the CDR3 region is kept as DNA, spanning 45 bases read in frame from base 1.

The sequenced material came from PBMCs. In this chain, TRBV21-1 is recombined with TRBJ2-1; the table's D call, TRBD1, was not checked against the DNA. TRBV21-1 is deemed a pseudogene. The receptor was derived from a human donor in good health. Some clones in this sample may be carry-over from other donors' samples. The CDR3 reads as follows: CASSGQGPSYNEQFF. The bases read TGTGCCAGCAGCGGACAGGGTCCCTCCTACAATGAGCAGTTCTTC.